This is a list of T cell receptor beta chains from one sample in a study of CD8 T cells in ankylosing spondylitis. TCRdb reanalysed the 5' RACE reads using MiXCR and keeps one entry per CDR3 protein. The sample lists about 340,000 distinct CDR3 sequences, approximately 14% occurring once. Sequences were obtained from blood, either unsorted or a sorted T cell fraction (not recorded which). All receptors derive from a male donor with ankylosing spondylitis or in good health (not recorded which). The CDR3 runs from the conserved cysteine through the conserved F or W. The order of the fields is CDR3 protein, CDR3 DNA, clone size, J gene, V gene, D gene. The D gene is left open where the match is weak. Expanded clones are given a class, and other clones once, few, many or no size at all.

CDR3 protein: CASSLLASGGRSSYNEQFF
CDR3 DNA: TGCGCCAGCAGCTTGTTGGCTAGCGGGGGCCGAAGCTCCTACAATGAGCAGTTCTTC
clone size: NA
J gene: TRBJ2-1
V gene: TRBV5-1
D gene: TRBD2

CDR3 protein: CASSPGQGGNSPLHF
CDR3 DNA: TGCGCCAGCAGCCCTGGACAGGGAGGGAATTCACCCCTCCACTTT
clone size: NA
J gene: TRBJ1-6
V gene: TRBV5-1
D gene: TRBD1

CDR3 protein: CASSFRDEKLFF
CDR3 DNA: TGTGCCAGCAGTTTCAGGGATGAAAAACTGTTTTTT
clone size: many
J gene: TRBJ1-4
V gene: TRBV12-3/TRBV12-4
D gene: NA

CDR3 protein: CASSPTGLSTDTQYF
CDR3 DNA: TGTGCCAGCAGTCCGACAGGACTAAGCACAGATACGCAGTATTTT
clone size: few
J gene: TRBJ2-3
V gene: TRBV6-1
D gene: NA

CDR3 protein: CASSPGPGRSTEAFF
CDR3 DNA: TGTGCCAGCAGCCCCGGGCCCGGGAGGAGCACTGAAGCTTTCTTT
clone size: NA
J gene: TRBJ1-1
V gene: TRBV7-9
D gene: NA

CDR3 protein: CASSRTSGPRETQYF
CDR3 DNA: TGTGCCAGCAGTAGGACTAGCGGGCCCCGGGAGACCCAGTACTTC
clone size: few
J gene: TRBJ2-5
V gene: TRBV6-1
D gene: TRBD2

CDR3 protein: CASSQGIVASGFTDTQYF
CDR3 DNA: TGCGCCAGCAGCCAAGGAATAGTCGCTAGCGGGTTCACAGATACGCAGTATTTT
clone size: NA
J gene: TRBJ2-3
V gene: TRBV4-1
D gene: TRBD2

CDR3 protein: CSASPRGLQETQYF
CDR3 DNA: TGCAGTGCTAGTCCCCGAGGTCTCCAAGAGACCCAGTACTTC
clone size: NA
J gene: TRBJ2-5
V gene: TRBV20-1
D gene: NA

CDR3 protein: CASSLSSGGEETQYF
CDR3 DNA: TGTGCCAGCAGCTTATCTAGCGGGGGAGAGGAGACCCAGTACTTC
clone size: few
J gene: TRBJ2-5
V gene: TRBV7-2
D gene: TRBD2

CDR3 protein: CASSFSTSGSTDTQYF
CDR3 DNA: TGTGCCAGCAGTTTTTCGACTAGCGGTTCCACAGATACGCAGTATTTT
clone size: NA
J gene: TRBJ2-3
V gene: TRBV12-3/TRBV12-4
D gene: TRBD2

CDR3 protein: CASTPSGPPYEQYF
CDR3 DNA: TGCGCCAGCACCCCCTCAGGTCCCCCCTACGAGCAGTACTTC
clone size: NA
J gene: TRBJ2-7
V gene: TRBV10-2
D gene: NA

CDR3 protein: CASSQPSSYNEQFF
CDR3 DNA: TGTGCCAGCAGCCAACCCAGCTCCTACAATGAGCAGTTCTTC
clone size: few
J gene: TRBJ2-1
V gene: TRBV7-6
D gene: NA

CDR3 protein: CSAADGGQPQHF
CDR3 DNA: TGCAGTGCTGCGGACGGAGGACAGCCCCAGCATTTT
clone size: few
J gene: TRBJ1-5
V gene: TRBV20-1
D gene: NA

CDR3 protein: CACSRLAGGYNEQFF
CDR3 DNA: TGTGCCTGCAGTCGACTAGCGGGAGGTTACAATGAGCAGTTCTTC
clone size: NA
J gene: TRBJ2-1
V gene: TRBV3-1
D gene: TRBD2

CDR3 protein: CASSRPGQGKERDGYTF
CDR3 DNA: TGTGCCAGCAGCCGACCGGGACAGGGTAAAGAGAGGGATGGCTACACCTTC
clone size: NA
J gene: TRBJ1-2
V gene: TRBV3-1
D gene: TRBD1

CDR3 protein: CASSLGNLLHNEQFF
CDR3 DNA: TGTGCCAGCAGCTTAGGCAATCTACTGCACAATGAGCAGTTCTTC
clone size: NA
J gene: TRBJ2-1
V gene: TRBV11-2
D gene: NA

CDR3 protein: CASSDERGYTGELFF
CDR3 DNA: TGCGCCAGCAGTGATGAGCGGGGATACACCGGGGAGCTGTTTTTT
clone size: NA
J gene: TRBJ2-2
V gene: TRBV10-1
D gene: TRBD2

CDR3 protein: CAISEGLADYEQYF
CDR3 DNA: TGTGCCATCAGTGAAGGACTAGCGGACTACGAGCAGTACTTC
clone size: few
J gene: TRBJ2-7
V gene: TRBV10-3
D gene: TRBD2

CDR3 protein: CSAQSPGGNEQFF
CDR3 DNA: TGCAGTGCTCAATCACCAGGGGGTAATGAGCAGTTCTTC
clone size: many
J gene: TRBJ2-1
V gene: TRBV20-1
D gene: TRBD1

CDR3 protein: CASSFRIGPYEQYF
CDR3 DNA: TGCGCCAGCAGCTTCCGAATAGGACCTTACGAGCAGTACTTC
clone size: few
J gene: TRBJ2-7
V gene: TRBV5-1
D gene: NA

CDR3 protein: CASSPWLAQGANEQFF
CDR3 DNA: TGCGCCAGCAGTCCCTGGTTGGCGCAGGGGGCGAATGAGCAGTTCTTC
clone size: NA
J gene: TRBJ2-1
V gene: TRBV5-1
D gene: TRBD1

CDR3 protein: CSARDPGATGKNIQYF
CDR3 DNA: TGCAGTGCTAGAGACCCCGGGGCGACAGGCAAAAACATTCAGTACTTC
clone size: NA
J gene: TRBJ2-4
V gene: TRBV20-1
D gene: NA

CDR3 protein: CASTGRRSSYNEQFF
CDR3 DNA: TGTGCCAGCACCGGACGGAGGAGCTCCTACAATGAGCAGTTCTTC
clone size: NA
J gene: TRBJ2-1
V gene: TRBV12-3/TRBV12-4
D gene: NA

CDR3 protein: CASRYRDKNTEAFF
CDR3 DNA: TGTGCCAGCAGGTACCGGGACAAGAACACTGAAGCTTTCTTT
clone size: NA
J gene: TRBJ1-1
V gene: TRBV12-3/TRBV12-4
D gene: NA

CDR3 protein: CASSVFGNPGANVLTF
CDR3 DNA: TGTGCCAGCAGCGTTTTCGGAAACCCCGGGGCCAACGTCCTGACTTTC
clone size: NA
J gene: TRBJ2-6
V gene: TRBV9
D gene: NA

CDR3 protein: CASRVEGEAFF
CDR3 DNA: TGTGCCAGCAGGGTTGAGGGGGAAGCTTTCTTT
clone size: NA
J gene: TRBJ1-1
V gene: TRBV6-5
D gene: NA

CDR3 protein: CASSQDTGSYNEQFF
CDR3 DNA: TGCGCCAGCAGCCAAGATACGGGCTCCTACAATGAGCAGTTCTTC
clone size: NA
J gene: TRBJ2-1
V gene: TRBV4-1
D gene: NA

CDR3 protein: CASSATGPTEAFF
CDR3 DNA: TGCGCCAGCAGCGCCACAGGCCCCACTGAAGCTTTCTTT
clone size: many
J gene: TRBJ1-1
V gene: TRBV5-1
D gene: NA

CDR3 protein: CASSSTGGEGETQYF
CDR3 DNA: TGTGCCAGCAGCTCCACAGGGGGCGAAGGAGAGACCCAGTACTTC
clone size: NA
J gene: TRBJ2-5
V gene: TRBV7-7
D gene: TRBD1

CDR3 protein: CSAREAEETQYF
CDR3 DNA: TGCAGTGCTAGAGAGGCTGAAGAGACCCAGTACTTC
clone size: few
J gene: TRBJ2-5
V gene: TRBV20-1
D gene: NA

CDR3 protein: CSVGGPRGGTQYF
CDR3 DNA: TGCAGCGTTGGGGGGCCCCGTGGGGGGACCCAGTACTTC
clone size: NA
J gene: TRBJ2-5
V gene: TRBV29-1
D gene: NA

CDR3 protein: CASSLDGIETQYF
CDR3 DNA: TGTGCCAGCAGTTTAGACGGGATAGAGACCCAGTACTTC
clone size: many
J gene: TRBJ2-5
V gene: TRBV12-3/TRBV12-4
D gene: NA

CDR3 protein: CASSQAGVAYGYTF
CDR3 DNA: TGTGCCAGCAGCCAAGCAGGGGTGGCCTATGGCTACACCTTC
clone size: few
J gene: TRBJ1-2
V gene: TRBV14
D gene: NA

CDR3 protein: CASSFGRWGENNEQFF
CDR3 DNA: TGTGCCAGCAGTTTTGGCAGGTGGGGGGAAAACAATGAGCAGTTCTTC
clone size: few
J gene: TRBJ2-1
V gene: TRBV12-3/TRBV12-4
D gene: NA

CDR3 protein: CASGPSGPTGSPLHF
CDR3 DNA: TGTGCCAGCGGTCCATCTGGGCCGACGGGGTCACCCCTCCACTTT
clone size: many
J gene: TRBJ1-6
V gene: TRBV7-9
D gene: NA